Presented here are 13 T cell receptor beta chains from one specimen sequenced in a study of glioma-infiltrating T cells (dated by TCRdb to 2015 to 2016). TCRdb records Illumina MiSeq as the sequencer. TCR alpha and beta CDR3 regions were amplified with the iRepertoire nested amplicon-rescue multiplex PCR (arm-PCR) platform from RNA. TCRdb trimmed public reads at Q25 via fastp, called clones via MiXCR and kept in-frame beta chains. CDR3 protein sequences are deduplicated, and each keeps its most common genes and DNA. In all, the sample holds around 170,000 distinct CDR3 sequences, and roughly two fifths of those were seen once. The leading ten clones occupy around 5% of the sample. The source material was glioma tissue, nonneoplastic brain tissue, or PBMCs (not recorded which). All receptors derive from a human donor with low-grade glioma or glioblastoma, undergoing nonglioma brain surgery, or in good health (not recorded which).

This chain joins TRBV5-1 and TRBJ2-3; D uncertain. V was trimmed by 0 bases and J by 6 bases, leaving 14 bases between them. The length of the CDR3 is 15 residues. The germline gives CDR1 SGHRS, CDR2 YFSETQ. CDR3 protein: CASSLEAIRWDTQYF. CDR3 coding DNA: TGCGCCAGCAGCTTGGAAGCGATCCGATGGGATACGCAGTATTTT.

A remark on this clonotype: A much larger clone lies a single base off, so this may be a read error. V usage is TRBV7-6 and J usage is TRBJ1-3, with TRBD1 as a possible D gene (5 bases). The CDR3 length is 14 residues. Looked up from germline, CDR1 is SGHVS and CDR2 is FNYEAQ. The CDR3 sequence: CASSFGTAGNNIYF. The CDR3 DNA sequence: TGTGCCAGCAGCTTCGGGACCGCAGGAAACAACATATATTTT.

A word on this clonotype: A much larger clone sits a single nucleotide away, making a read error possible. The J gene is TRBJ1-5, the V gene TRBV2; no clear D gene. The CDR3 has 15 amino acids. Germline V gene lookup returns CDR1 SNHLY and CDR2 FYNNEI. The ends were cut back, 5 bases at V and 0 bases at J, with 11 bases in the middle. CDR3 sequence reads: CASSKDNYSNQPQHF. CDR3 nucleotides: TGTGCCAGCAGTAAAGACAACTATAGCAATCAGCCCCAGCATTTT.

V and J are TRBV20-1 and TRBJ1-1; D possibly corresponds to TRBD1 (6 bases). This CDR3 contains 16 residues. CDR1 and CDR2 from the germline V gene are DFQATT and SNEGSKA (reference sequence). Trimming stripped 4 bases from V and 5 bases from J, with 23 bases between. CDR3 DNA sequence: TGCAGTGCTACTCTATTCGGGACAAGGTCGGGGACTGAAGCTTTCTTT. Residues: CSATLFGTRSGTEAFF.

The chain recombines TRBV7-2 with TRBJ2-1, with D hard to call. Trimming removed 9 bases at V and 5 bases at J, with 14 bases between. CDR1 is SGHTA, CDR2 FQGNSA, per germline. CDR3 length: 13 residues. CDR3 region: CASTLPSNNEQFF. CDR3 coding DNA: TGTGCCAGTACCCTACCTAGTAACAATGAGCAGTTCTTC.

The V and J genes are TRBV7-8 and TRBJ1-2; no clear D. CDR3 length: 13 amino acids. V was shortened by 6 bases and J by 3 bases, with 11 bases between the two germline ends. Germline CDR1 reads SGHVS; CDR2 reads FQNEAQ. The CDR3 DNA reads as TGTGCCAGCAGAAGCCGGGGTGACTATGGCTACACCTTC. Its translation is CASRSRGDYGYTF.

In its sample, this clonotype was seen once. J is TRBJ2-4 and V is TRBV27; D is perhaps TRBD2 (6 bases). V lost 5 bases, J lost 8 bases, and 13 bases lay in between. Germline V gives CDR1 MNHEY, CDR2 SMNVEV (reference sequence). The CDR3 has 13 residues. The DNA of the CDR3 is TGTGCCAGCAGTACGACGGGGGAGGACATTCAGTACTTC. It encodes CASSTTGEDIQYF.

As for this clonotype: Germline is not matched at one junction end, which may reflect a read error. The V gene is TRBV20-1, the J gene TRBJ2-1; a possible D gene is TRBD2 (5 bases). This CDR3 is built from 11 residues. The V gene's germline CDR1 is DFQATT and CDR2 SNEGSKA (reference sequence). In nucleotides, the CDR3 is TGCAGTGCTAGTCGGGGAAATGGGCAGTCCTTC. Its translation: CSASRGNGQSF.

The genes are TRBV19 and TRBJ1-1; weak D call: TRBD1 (5 bases). CDR3 length equals 13 residues. The ends were cut back, 6 bases at V and 6 bases at J, with 14 bases in the middle. Germline assignment: CDR1 LNHDA and CDR2 SQIVND (reference sequence). CDR3: CASSVRRDAEAFF. The CDR3 coding sequence is TGTGCCAGTAGCGTTAGGAGGGACGCTGAAGCTTTCTTT. Full variable domain (outside the CDR3, taken from reference TRBV19 and TRBJ1-1): DGGITQSPKYLFRKEGQNVTLSCEQNLNHDAMYWYRQDPGQGLRLIYYSQIVNDFQKGDIAEGYSVSREKKESFPLTVTSAQKNPTAFYLCASSVRRDAEAFFGQGTRLTVV.

The chain uses TRBV19 and TRBJ2-3, with D perhaps being TRBD1 or TRBD2 (5 bases each). The CDR3 length is 15 residues. Trimming stripped 2 bases from V and 3 bases from J, with 12 bases between. Germline loops: CDR1 LNHDA, CDR2 SQIVND (reference sequence). This CDR3 reads CASSILGRRTDTQYF. Here the CDR3 DNA reads TGTGCCAGTAGTATACTGGGACGCAGGACAGATACGCAGTATTTT.

Concerning this clonotype itself: As the CDR3 is not closed by the conserved phenylalanine or tryptophan, this likely results from a read error. The CDR3 DNA follows: TGTGCCAGCACCTTACCACCTTGGAGTAGCACAGATACGCAGTATTCT. It specifies CASTLPPWSSTDTQYS. The V call is TRBV28, the J call TRBJ2-3; D not certain. The V end was cut by 7 bases, the J end by 0 bases, with 17 bases between. The germline gives CDR1 MDHEN, CDR2 SYDVKM. CDR3 length: 16 residues.

The chain joins TRBV5-6 to TRBJ1-5; TRBD1 is a possible D gene (6 bases). The CDR3 is 17 amino acids. V shed 2 bases and J shed 3 bases, with 18 bases lying between them. Germline V CDR1 and CDR2: SGHDT, YYEEEE. In nucleotides, the CDR3 is TGTGCCAGCAGCTTAATGGCAGGGGAAGGGGACAATCAGCCCCAGCATTTT. Its translation: CASSLMAGEGDNQPQHF.

In the case of this clonotype: A much larger clone lies one base from this, so it may be a read error. The chain uses TRBV7-2 and TRBJ2-5, with D unresolved. Germline CDR1 and CDR2: SGHTA and FQGNSA. This CDR3 is built from 12 residues. CDR3: CASSLVQDTQYF. The CDR3 coding sequence is TGTGCCAGCAGCTTAGTCCAAGACACCCAGTACTTC.